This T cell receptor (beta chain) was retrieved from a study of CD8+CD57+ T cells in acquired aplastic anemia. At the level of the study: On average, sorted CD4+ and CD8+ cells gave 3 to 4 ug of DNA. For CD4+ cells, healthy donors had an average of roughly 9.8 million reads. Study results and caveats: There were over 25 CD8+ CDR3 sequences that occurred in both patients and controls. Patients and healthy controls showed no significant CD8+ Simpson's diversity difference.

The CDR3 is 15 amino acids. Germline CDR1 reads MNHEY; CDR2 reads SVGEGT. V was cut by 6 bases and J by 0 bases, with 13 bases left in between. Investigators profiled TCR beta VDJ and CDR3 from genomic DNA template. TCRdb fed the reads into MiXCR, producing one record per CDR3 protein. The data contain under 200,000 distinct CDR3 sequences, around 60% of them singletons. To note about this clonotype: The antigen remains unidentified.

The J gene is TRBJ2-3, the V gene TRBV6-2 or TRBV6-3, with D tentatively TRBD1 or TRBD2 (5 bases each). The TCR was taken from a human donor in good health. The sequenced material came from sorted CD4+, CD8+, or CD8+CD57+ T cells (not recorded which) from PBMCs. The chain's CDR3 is CASSPWGNSTDTQYF. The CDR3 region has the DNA TGTGCCAGCAGCCCCTGGGGGAATAGCACAGATACGCAGTATTTT.